What follows are 4 T cell receptor beta chains derived from one specimen sequenced in a study of cytomegalovirus exposure and HLA in healthy donors. In the PCR, 60 Vbeta and 13 Jbeta primers were used. Assay used: immunoSEQ multiplex PCR; TCRdb lists only in-frame clones, some missing. The sample lists some 98,000 clones; over 70% were seen once. Sequencing input: PBMCs. These receptors all stem from a young man in good health and CMV-seropositive.

This chain joins TRBV30 and TRBJ1-5; 8 bases line up with TRBD1. The CDR3 is made up of 13 amino acids. The trim removed 3 bases at V and 6 bases at J, leaving 4 bases unmatched. Per germline, CDR1 GTSNPN and CDR2 SVGIG (reference sequence). CDR3 sequence reads: CAWSGQGIQPQHF. The DNA for the CDR3 is TGTGCCTGGAGCGGACAGGGTATTCAGCCCCAGCATTTT. The variable domain in full, completed from reference TRBV30 and TRBJ1-5, reads SQTIHQWPATLVQPVGSPLSLECTVEGTSNPNLYWYRQAAGRGLQLLFYSVGIGQISSEVPQNLSASRPQDRQFILSSKKLLLSDSGFYLCAWSGQGIQPQHFGDGTRLSIL.

The CDR3 bases are TGCAGCGTCCGACAGGGGGCAGGTGGCTACACCTTC. Amino acids: CSVRQGAGGYTF. The chain couples TRBV29-1 to TRBJ1-2; 10 nucleotides agree with TRBD1. The CDR3 runs to 12 residues. J lost 7 bases, V lost 6 bases, and 5 bases had no gene match. The germline V gene has CDR1 SQVTM and CDR2 ANQGSEA.

This clone was recorded once. The chain links TRBV10-3 to TRBJ1-5; TRBD1 might be the D (6 bases). V shed 10 bases and J shed 3 bases, with 16 bases lying between them. Germline V gives CDR1 ENHRY, CDR2 SYGVKD. This CDR3 region has 14 residues. Here the CDR3 reads CATSNHRDNQPQHF. Here the CDR3 DNA reads TGTGCCACCTCAAATCACAGGGACAATCAGCCCCAGCATTTT.

This chain connects TRBV5-4 to TRBJ2-7; TRBD1 is a possible D gene (6 bases). The CDR3 sequence is 14 residues long. Germline CDR1 SGHNT, CDR2 YYREEE (reference sequence). V dropped 2 bases and J dropped 2 bases, with 11 bases sitting between them. The CDR3 here is CASSLVGQTYEQYF. The CDR3 coding sequence is TGTGCCAGCAGCTTAGTTGGACAGACCTACGAGCAGTACTTC.